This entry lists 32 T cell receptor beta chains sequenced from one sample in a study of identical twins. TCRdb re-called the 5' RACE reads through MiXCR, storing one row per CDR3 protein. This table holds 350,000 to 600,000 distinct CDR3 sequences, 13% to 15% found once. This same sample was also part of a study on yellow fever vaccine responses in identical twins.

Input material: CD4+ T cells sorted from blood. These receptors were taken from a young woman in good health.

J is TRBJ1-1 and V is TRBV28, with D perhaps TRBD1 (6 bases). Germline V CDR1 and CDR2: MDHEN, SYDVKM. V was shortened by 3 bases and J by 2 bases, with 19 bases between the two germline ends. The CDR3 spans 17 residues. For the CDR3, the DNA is TGTGCCAGCAGTTTCCGCTTAAAGACAGGTACCAACACTGAAGCTTTCTTT. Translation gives CASSFRLKTGTNTEAFF.

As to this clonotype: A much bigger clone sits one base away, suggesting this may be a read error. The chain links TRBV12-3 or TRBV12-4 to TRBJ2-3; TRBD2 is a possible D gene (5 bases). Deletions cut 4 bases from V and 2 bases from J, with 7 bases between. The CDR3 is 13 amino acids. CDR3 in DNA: TGTGCCAGCAGTTCAGACTACACAGATACGCAGTATTTT. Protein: CASSSDYTDTQYF.

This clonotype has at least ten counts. DNA of the CDR3: TGCGCCAGCAGCCGACAGGGGGAGTCCACAGATACGCAGTATTTT. Its protein is CASSRQGESTDTQYF. The chain couples TRBV5-1 to TRBJ2-3; 9 bases agree with TRBD1. The length of the CDR3 is 15 residues. J lost 2 bases, V lost 4 bases, and 5 bases had no gene match. CDR1 SGHRS and CDR2 YFSETQ come from the germline V gene.

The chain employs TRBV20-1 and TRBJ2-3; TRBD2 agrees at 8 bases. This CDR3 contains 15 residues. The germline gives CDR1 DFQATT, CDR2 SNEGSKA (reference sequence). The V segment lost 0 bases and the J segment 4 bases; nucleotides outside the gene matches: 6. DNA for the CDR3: TGCAGTGCTAGAGACCGACGGACTAGCCCAGATACGCAGTATTTT. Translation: CSARDRRTSPDTQYF.

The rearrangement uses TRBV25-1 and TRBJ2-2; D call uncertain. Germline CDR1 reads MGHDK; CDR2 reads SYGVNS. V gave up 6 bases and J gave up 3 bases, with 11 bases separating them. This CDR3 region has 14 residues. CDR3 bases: TGTGCCAGCAGAGGAGACTGGGACACCGGGGAGCTGTTTTTT. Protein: CASRGDWDTGELFF. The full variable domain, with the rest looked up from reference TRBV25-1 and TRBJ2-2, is EADIYQTPRYLVIGTGKKITLECSQTMGHDKMYWYQQDPGMELHLIHYSYGVNSTEKGDLSSESTVSRIRTEHFPLTLESARPSHTSQYLCASRGDWDTGELFFGEGSRLTVL.

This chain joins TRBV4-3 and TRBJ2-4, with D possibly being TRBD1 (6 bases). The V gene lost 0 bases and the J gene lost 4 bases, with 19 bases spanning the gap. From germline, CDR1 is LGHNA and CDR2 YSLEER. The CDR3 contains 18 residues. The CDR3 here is CASSQDLGRGLAKNIQYF. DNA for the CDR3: TGCGCCAGCAGCCAAGATCTGGGCAGGGGCCTAGCTAAAAACATTCAGTACTTC.

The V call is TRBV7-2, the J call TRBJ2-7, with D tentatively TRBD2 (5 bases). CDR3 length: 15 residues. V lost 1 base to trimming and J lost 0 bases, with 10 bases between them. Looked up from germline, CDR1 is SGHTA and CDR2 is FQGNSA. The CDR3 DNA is TGTGCCAGCAGCTTAGGTAGCGATATCTCCTACGAGCAGTACTTC. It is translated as CASSLGSDISYEQYF.

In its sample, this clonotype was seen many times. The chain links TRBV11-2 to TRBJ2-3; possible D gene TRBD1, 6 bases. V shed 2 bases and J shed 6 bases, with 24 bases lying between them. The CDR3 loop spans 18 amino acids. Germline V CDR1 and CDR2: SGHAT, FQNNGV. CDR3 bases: TGTGCCAGCAGCTTAAGAATAGGGCAGGGGACGCTCGGCGATACGCAGTATTTT. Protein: CASSLRIGQGTLGDTQYF.

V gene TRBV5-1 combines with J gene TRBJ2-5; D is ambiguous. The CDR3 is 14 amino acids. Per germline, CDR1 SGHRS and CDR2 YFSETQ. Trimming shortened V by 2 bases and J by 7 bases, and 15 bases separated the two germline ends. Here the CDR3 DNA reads TGCGCCAGCAGCTTAACCGGATTAGCAGGGACCCAGTACTTC. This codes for CASSLTGLAGTQYF.

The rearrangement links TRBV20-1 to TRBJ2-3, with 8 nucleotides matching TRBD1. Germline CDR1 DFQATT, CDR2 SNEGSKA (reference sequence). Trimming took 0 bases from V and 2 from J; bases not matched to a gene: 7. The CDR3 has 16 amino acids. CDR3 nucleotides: TGCAGTGCTAGAGATCTTGGCAGGGGGCTCACAGATACGCAGTATTTT. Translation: CSARDLGRGLTDTQYF.

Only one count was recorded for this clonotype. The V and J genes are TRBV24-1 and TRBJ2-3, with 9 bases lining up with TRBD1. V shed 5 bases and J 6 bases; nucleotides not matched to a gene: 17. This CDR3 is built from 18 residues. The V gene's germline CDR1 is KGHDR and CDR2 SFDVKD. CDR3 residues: CATSVSPGTGPGRDTQYF. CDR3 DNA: TGTGCCACCAGTGTTAGTCCCGGGACAGGGCCCGGCCGTGATACGCAGTATTTT.

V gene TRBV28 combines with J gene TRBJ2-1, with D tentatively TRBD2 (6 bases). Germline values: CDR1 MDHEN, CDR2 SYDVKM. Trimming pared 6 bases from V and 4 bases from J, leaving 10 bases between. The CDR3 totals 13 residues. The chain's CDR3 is CASSGGIYNEQFF. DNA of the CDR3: TGTGCCAGCAGCGGAGGGATATACAATGAGCAGTTCTTC.

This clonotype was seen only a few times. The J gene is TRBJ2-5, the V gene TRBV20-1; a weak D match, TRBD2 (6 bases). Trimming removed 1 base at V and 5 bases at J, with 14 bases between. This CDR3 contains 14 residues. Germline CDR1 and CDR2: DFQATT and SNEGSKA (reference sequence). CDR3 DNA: TGCAGTGCTAGAGGGGGTAGGAGCGGGGAGACCCAGTACTTC. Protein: CSARGGRSGETQYF.

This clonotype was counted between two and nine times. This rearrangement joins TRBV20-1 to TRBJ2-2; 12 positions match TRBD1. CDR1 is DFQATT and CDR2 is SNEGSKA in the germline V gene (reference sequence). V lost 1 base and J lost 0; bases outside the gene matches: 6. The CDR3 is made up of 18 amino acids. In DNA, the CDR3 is TGCAGTGCTAGAGGGGGACAGGGGGCGACGGCGAACACCGGGGAGCTGTTTTTT. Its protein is CSARGGQGATANTGELFF.

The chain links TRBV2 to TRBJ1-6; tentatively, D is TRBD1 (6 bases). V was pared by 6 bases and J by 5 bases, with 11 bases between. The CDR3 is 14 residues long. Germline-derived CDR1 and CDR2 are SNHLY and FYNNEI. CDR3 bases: TGTGCCAGCAGCTCGGACAGAGATAATTCACCCCTCCACTTT. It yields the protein CASSSDRDNSPLHF.

CDR3 sequence: CASSAGTSGGIGETQYF. In DNA form, the CDR3 reads TGTGCCAGCAGCGCCGGGACTAGCGGGGGGATAGGAGAGACCCAGTACTTC. The chain couples TRBV7-9 to TRBJ2-5, with 15 positions matching TRBD2. The J segment lost 4 bases and the V segment lost 5 bases, leaving 8 bases of the junction unmatched. The germline gives CDR1 SEHNR, CDR2 FQNEAQ (reference sequence). There are 17 residues in the CDR3.

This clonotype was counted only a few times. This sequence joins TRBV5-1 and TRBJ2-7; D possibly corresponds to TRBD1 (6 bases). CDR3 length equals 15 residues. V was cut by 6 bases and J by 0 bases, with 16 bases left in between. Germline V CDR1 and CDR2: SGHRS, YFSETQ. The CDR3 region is CASNEGQPHSYEQYF. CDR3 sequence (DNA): TGCGCCAGCAACGAGGGACAACCCCACTCCTACGAGCAGTACTTC.

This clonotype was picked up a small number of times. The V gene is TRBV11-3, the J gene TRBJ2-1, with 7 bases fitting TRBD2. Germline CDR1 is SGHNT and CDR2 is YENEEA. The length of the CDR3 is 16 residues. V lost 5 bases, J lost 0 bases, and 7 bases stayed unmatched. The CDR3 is CASSPGGVSSYNEQFF. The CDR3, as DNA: TGTGCCAGCAGCCCTGGGGGGGTCAGCTCCTACAATGAGCAGTTCTTC.

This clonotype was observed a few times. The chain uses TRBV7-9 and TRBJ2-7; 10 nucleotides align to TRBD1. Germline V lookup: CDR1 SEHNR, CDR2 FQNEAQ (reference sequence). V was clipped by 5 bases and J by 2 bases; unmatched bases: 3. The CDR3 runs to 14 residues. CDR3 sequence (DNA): TGTGCCAGCAGCCGGACAGGGGGACCCTACGAGCAGTACTTC. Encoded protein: CASSRTGGPYEQYF.

The CDR3, as DNA: TGTGCCATCTCAGGCACCCAAGAGACCCAGTACTTC. This sequence encodes CAISGTQETQYF. The J gene is TRBJ2-5, the V gene TRBV10-3; D not resolved. The CDR3 extends over 12 amino acids. V was clipped by 8 bases and J by 1 base, with 8 bases between them. From germline, CDR1 is ENHRY and CDR2 SYGVKD.

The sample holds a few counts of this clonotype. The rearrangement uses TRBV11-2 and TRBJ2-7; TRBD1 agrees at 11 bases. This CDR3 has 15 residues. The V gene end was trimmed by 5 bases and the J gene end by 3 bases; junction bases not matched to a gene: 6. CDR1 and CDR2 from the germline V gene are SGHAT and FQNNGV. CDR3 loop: CASSARDRGNYEQYF. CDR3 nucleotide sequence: TGTGCCAGCAGCGCACGGGACAGGGGGAACTACGAGCAGTACTTC.

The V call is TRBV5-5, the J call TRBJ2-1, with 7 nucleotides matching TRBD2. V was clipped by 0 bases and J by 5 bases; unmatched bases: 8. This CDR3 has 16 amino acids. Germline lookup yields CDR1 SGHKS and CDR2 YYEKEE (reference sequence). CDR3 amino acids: CASSLEAGVSNNEQFF. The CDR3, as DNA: TGTGCCAGCAGCTTGGAGGCGGGAGTAAGTAACAATGAGCAGTTCTTC.

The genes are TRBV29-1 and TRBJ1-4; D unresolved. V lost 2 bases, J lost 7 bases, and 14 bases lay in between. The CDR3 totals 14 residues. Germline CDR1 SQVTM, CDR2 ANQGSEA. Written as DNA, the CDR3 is TGCAGCGTTGAATCCGGGAGATCGAGTGAAAAACTGTTTTTT. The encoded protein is CSVESGRSSEKLFF.

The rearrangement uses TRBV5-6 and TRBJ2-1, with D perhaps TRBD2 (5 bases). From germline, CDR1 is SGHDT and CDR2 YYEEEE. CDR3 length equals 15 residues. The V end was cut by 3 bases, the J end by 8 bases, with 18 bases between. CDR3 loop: CASSSRPEGHHEQFF. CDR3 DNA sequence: TGTGCCAGCAGCTCCCGTCCCGAGGGCCACCATGAGCAGTTCTTC.

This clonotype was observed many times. CDR3 region: CASSAGTPSYEQYF. Written as DNA, the CDR3 is TGTGCCAGCAGCGCCGGGACGCCTTCCTACGAGCAGTACTTC. V is TRBV7-9 and J is TRBJ2-7; D is possibly TRBD1 or TRBD2 (5 bases each). V gave up 5 bases and J gave up 1 base, with 12 bases separating them. CDR3 length: 14 residues. Germline V gene lookup returns CDR1 SEHNR and CDR2 FQNEAQ (reference sequence).

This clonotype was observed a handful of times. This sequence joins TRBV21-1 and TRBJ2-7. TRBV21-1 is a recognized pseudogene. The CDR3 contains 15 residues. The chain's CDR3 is CASSKGSDSSYEQYF. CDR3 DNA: TGTGCCAGCAGCAAAGGATCCGACAGCTCCTACGAGCAGTACTTC.

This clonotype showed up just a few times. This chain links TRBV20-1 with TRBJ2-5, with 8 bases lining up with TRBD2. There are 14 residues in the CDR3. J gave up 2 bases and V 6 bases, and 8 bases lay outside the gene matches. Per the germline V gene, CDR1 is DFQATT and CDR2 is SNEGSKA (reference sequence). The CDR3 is CSAELAEAQETQYF. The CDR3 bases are TGCAGTGCAGAACTAGCGGAGGCACAAGAGACCCAGTACTTC.

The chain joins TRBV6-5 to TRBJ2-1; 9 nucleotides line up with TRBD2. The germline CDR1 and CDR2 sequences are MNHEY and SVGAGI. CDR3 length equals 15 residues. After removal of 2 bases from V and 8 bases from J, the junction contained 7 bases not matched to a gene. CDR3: CASSYPSGGSDEQFF. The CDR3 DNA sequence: TGTGCCAGCAGTTACCCGAGCGGGGGGTCGGATGAGCAGTTCTTC.

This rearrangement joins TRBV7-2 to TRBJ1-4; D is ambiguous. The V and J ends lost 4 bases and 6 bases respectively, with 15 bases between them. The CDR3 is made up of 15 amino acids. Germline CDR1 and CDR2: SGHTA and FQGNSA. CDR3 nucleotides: TGTGCCAGCAGCTCGTCGGCAGCAAGAGATGAAAAACTGTTTTTT. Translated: CASSSSAARDEKLFF.

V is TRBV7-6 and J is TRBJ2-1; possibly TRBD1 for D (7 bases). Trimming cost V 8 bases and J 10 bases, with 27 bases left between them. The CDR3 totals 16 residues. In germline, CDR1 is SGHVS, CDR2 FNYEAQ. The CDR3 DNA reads TGTGCCAGCTCCGATGGAACCTCAGGGGGGAGCGGGGAGCAGTTCTTC. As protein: CASSDGTSGGSGEQFF.

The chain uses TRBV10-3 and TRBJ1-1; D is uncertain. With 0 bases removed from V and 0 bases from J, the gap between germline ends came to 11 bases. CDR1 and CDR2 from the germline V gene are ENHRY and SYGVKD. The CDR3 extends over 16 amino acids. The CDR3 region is CAISESGGFVNTEAFF. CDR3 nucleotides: TGTGCCATCAGTGAGTCGGGTGGTTTCGTGAACACTGAAGCTTTCTTT.

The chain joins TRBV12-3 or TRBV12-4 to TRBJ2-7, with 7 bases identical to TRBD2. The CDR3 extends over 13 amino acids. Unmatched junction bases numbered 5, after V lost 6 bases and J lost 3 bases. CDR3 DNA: TGTGCCAGCAGATGGGGAGGGAACTACGAGCAGTACTTC. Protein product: CASRWGGNYEQYF.